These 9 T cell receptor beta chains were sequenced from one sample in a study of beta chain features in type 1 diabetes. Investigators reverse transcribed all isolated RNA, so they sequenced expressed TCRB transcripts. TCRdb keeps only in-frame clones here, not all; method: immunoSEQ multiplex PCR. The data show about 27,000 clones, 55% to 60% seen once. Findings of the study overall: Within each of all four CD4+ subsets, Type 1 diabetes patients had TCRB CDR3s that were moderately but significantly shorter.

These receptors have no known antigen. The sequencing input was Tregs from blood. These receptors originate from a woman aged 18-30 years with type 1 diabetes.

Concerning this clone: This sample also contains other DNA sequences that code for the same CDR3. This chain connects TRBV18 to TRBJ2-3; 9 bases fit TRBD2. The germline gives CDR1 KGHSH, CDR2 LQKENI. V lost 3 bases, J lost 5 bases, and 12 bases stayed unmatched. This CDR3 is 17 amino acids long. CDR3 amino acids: CASSPPGTSPGGDTQYF. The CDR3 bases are TGTGCCAGCTCACCGCCAGGGACTAGCCCCGGGGGAGATACGCAGTATTTT.

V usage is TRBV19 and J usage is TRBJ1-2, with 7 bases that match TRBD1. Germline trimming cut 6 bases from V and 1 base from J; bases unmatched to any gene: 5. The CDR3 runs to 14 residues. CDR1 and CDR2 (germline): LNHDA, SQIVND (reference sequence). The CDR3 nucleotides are TGTGCCAGTAGCTCCGGGACAGATAACTATGGCTACACCTTC. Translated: CASSSGTDNYGYTF.

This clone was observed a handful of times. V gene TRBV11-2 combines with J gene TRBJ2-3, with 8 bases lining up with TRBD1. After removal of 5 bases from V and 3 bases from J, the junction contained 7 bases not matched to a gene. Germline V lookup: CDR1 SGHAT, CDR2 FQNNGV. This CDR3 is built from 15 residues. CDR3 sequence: CASSRRQGLTDTQYF. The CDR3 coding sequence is TGTGCCAGCAGCCGTCGACAGGGGTTAACAGATACGCAGTATTTT. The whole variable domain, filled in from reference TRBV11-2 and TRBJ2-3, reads EAGVAQSPRYKIIEKRQSVAFWCNPISGHATLYWYQQILGQGPKLLIQFQNNGVVDDSQLPKDRFSAERLKGVDSTLKIQPAKLEDSAVYLCASSRRQGLTDTQYFGPGTRLTVL.

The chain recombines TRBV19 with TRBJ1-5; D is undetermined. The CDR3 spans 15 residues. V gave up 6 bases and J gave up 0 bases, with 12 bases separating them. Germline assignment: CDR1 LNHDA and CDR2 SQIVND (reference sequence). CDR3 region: CASSPTSYSNQPQHF. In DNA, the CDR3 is TGTGCCAGTAGCCCGACATCTTATAGCAATCAGCCCCAGCATTTT.

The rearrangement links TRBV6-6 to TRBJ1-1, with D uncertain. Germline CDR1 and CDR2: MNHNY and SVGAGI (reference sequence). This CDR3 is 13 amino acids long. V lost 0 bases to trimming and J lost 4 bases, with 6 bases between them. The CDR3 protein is CASSYSGPTEAFF. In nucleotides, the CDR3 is TGTGCCAGCAGTTACTCTGGGCCCACTGAAGCTTTCTTT.

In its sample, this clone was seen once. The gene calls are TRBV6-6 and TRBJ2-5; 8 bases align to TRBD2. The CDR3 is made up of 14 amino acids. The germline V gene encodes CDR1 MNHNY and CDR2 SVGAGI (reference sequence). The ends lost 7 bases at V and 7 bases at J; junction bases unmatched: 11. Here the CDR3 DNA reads TGTGCCAGCATGGCCACTAGCGGACAGTGGACCCAGTACTTC. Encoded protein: CASMATSGQWTQYF.

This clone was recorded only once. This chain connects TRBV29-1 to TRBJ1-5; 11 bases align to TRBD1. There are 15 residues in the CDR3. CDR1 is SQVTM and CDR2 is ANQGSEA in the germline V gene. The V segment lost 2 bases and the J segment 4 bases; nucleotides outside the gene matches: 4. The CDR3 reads CSVEIGTGGNQPQHF. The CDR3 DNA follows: TGCAGCGTTGAAATAGGGACAGGGGGAAATCAGCCCCAGCATTTT.

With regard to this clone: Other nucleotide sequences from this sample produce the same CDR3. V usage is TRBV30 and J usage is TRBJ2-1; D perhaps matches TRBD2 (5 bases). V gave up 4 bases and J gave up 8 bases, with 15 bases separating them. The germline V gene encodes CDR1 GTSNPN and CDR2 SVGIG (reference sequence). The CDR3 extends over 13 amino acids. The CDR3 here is CAWNLAGGYEQFF. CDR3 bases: TGTGCCTGGAACCTAGCAGGAGGATATGAGCAGTTCTTC.

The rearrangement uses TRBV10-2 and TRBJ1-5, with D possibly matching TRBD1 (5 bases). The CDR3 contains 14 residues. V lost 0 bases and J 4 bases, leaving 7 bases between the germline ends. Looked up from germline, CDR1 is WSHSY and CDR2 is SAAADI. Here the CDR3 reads CASSESGANQPQHF. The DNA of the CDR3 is TGCGCCAGCAGTGAGTCTGGGGCTAATCAGCCCCAGCATTTT.